This TCR beta chain was identified in a study of blood T cell repertoires in COVID-19 (dated by TCRdb to about 2020). About the full investigation: ImmuneRACE Cohort 3 recovered participants were defined by two consecutive negative NP/OP PCR tests, healthcare professional clearance, or symptom resolution. Samples from collaborators originated in the United States, Italy and Spain and spanned both the acute and convalescent phases of COVID-19. The material from the prospective study consisted of cDNA or gDNA derived from T cells, B-cell-depleted T cells, or PBMCs. The dataset comprised deeply sampled blood TCRbeta repertoires from subjects exposed to, actively infected with, or recovered from COVID-19. A freely available public database, intended as a resource for researchers studying the immune response to SARS-CoV-2, is where the repertoires were released. The samples were drawn from two sources: the first 160 participants of the ongoing ImmuneRACE study, and fewer than 1,500 subjects contributed by 6 global collaborators. Nearly every sample came with metadata listing a de-identified subject ID, COVID-19 status, age in years and sex. Where HLA class I and class II types were available, the types were taken from metadata supplied by the sample provider, not from assay-based typing. Study-level results and caveats: How much clinical and demographic metadata was included differed by source and by participant, and the metadata was provided uncurated.

The V and J ends are trimmed by 3 bases and 3 bases, leaving 8 bases between them. There are 12 amino acids in the CDR3, from cysteine to phenylalanine inclusive. The entry retains the CDR3 DNA only, 36 bases that are in frame from base 1. The germline V gene (reference sequence) supplies CDR1 GTSNPN and CDR2 SVGIG. In regard to this clone: It lacks a known antigen. No base quality values were provided; no much bigger clone lies one nucleotide off.

The immunoSEQ Assay, a bias-controlled multiplex PCR, was used to amplify TCRbeta CDR3 regions from genomic DNA. The original pipeline was this. Nucleated cell counts per sample were estimated from amplification of reference gene primers within the assay. To quantify the absolute abundance of each unique TCRbeta CDR3 rearrangement, sequence reads were collapsed and filtered. For each sample, productive Simpson clonality was calculated by taking the square root of Simpson's diversity index across productive rearrangements. The table comes from immuneACCESS by way of TCRdb, which keeps in-frame sequences with V and J called. Part of the clones is missing from these tables; in studies checked, under half for an unresolved V gene and the rest for unknown reasons. D and trimming come from the DNA, and the V and J calls and clone size come from that table. Across this sample there are 210,000 or so clones, with 85% to 90% seen only once. The ten largest clonotypes hold 3% to 3.5% of the sample.

Participants in the prospective study were aged about 18 to 100 years, lived in 20 to 25 United States geographic areas, and enrolled through a virtual design. Cohort assignment in the prospective study relied on participant-reported clinical history from a screening survey and a study questionnaire. Mobile phlebotomists in the prospective study collected whole blood, serum and a nasopharyngeal or oropharyngeal swab from every participant. Additional blood draws and questionnaires over an approximately two-month period could optionally be provided by prospective study participants. Prospective study blood samples were shipped either frozen or at room temperature before DNA extraction.

The sequenced sample consisted of PBMCs or T cells enriched from blood (not recorded which). The chain uses TRBV30 and TRBJ1-1; TRBD1 is a possible D gene, resting on 6 matching bases. The TCR originated in a woman in her forties or fifties in a cohort exposed to, infected with or recovered from COVID-19 (not recorded which). The DNA sequence reads TGTGCCTGGAGGGACAGTCACACTGAAGCTTTCTTT. It codes for CAWRDSHTEAFF.